The clone carrying this TCR beta chain was detected many times. These data belong to a study of low-dose radiotherapy and immunotherapy resistance in tumors. As for the study in general: The study administered intravenous cyclophosphamide at 200 mg/m2 every two weeks, one day ahead of radiation and immunotherapy. With cycle 1 day 1 as the start, patients took oral aspirin 300 mg daily for four cycles.

The junction had 10 bases not matched to a gene; V was cut back by 6 bases and J by 8 bases. Germline V gives CDR1 SQVTM, CDR2 ANQGSEA. CDR3 length equals 15 residues. Time point defined: after trial treatment. The treatment here: LDRT plus nivolumab, ipilimumab, low-dose cyclophosphamide and aspirin (RACIN trial). The donors' treatment consisted of nivolumab, ipilimumab, aspirin, low-dose cyclophosphamide and low-dose radiotherapy. Advanced solid tumors lacking tumor-infiltrating lymphocytes were present in eligible patients. TRAV- and TRBV-specific primers were used for first-strand cDNA, which covered alpha and beta chains. Amplification, which lasted around 18 PCR cycles, used a constant-region primer and V-primer adapter to amplify TCRs. TCRdb re-called the reads through MiXCR, storing one row per CDR3 protein. The sample records 45,000 or so distinct CDR3 sequences, about 25% being singletons.

This clonotype originated in a male donor with prostate cancer. The chain recombines TRBV29-1 with TRBJ2-1; 13 bases are a match to TRBD2. The starting material was PBMCs, obtained after low-dose radiotherapy plus immunotherapy. This CDR3 is CSVLRTSGSPDEQFF. DNA for the CDR3: TGCAGCGTCCTCCGGACTAGCGGGAGTCCGGATGAGCAGTTCTTC.